This is a list of T cell receptor beta chains from one sample in a study of blood T cell repertoires in COVID-19. The data were produced by immunoSEQ multiplex PCR, yet TCRdb's version contains in-frame clones alone and is incomplete. The table includes about 260,000 clones, nearly 90% detected once. The sample consisted of peripheral blood. Every receptor here comes from a human donor in a cohort sampled during active COVID-19. Both conserved end residues are part of each CDR3. D genes are given only for firm matches. Size values are once, few and many counts, or a class for expanded clones, and some rows have none.

CDR3 DNA: TGTGCCAGCAGGGAACCGGGACTAGCGGTTCCCTACGAGCAGTACTTC
CDR3 protein: CASREPGLAVPYEQYF
J gene: TRBJ2-7
CDR3 length: 16
V gene: TRBV2
D gene: TRBD2
clone size: .

CDR3 DNA: TGTGCCAGCAGCAACGTTGGGGCGCGAAGCAATCAGCCCCAGCATTTT
CDR3 protein: CASSNVGARSNQPQHF
J gene: TRBJ1-5
CDR3 length: 16
V gene: TRBV6-6
D gene: .
clone size: .

CDR3 DNA: TGTGCCAGCAGCGACAGGGGCAATCAGCCCCAGCATTTT
CDR3 protein: CASSDRGNQPQHF
J gene: TRBJ1-5
CDR3 length: 13
V gene: TRBV7-2
D gene: TRBD1
clone size: .

CDR3 DNA: TGTGCCAGCAGTTTACAGACAGGGTCGGGCTACACCTTC
CDR3 protein: CASSLQTGSGYTF
J gene: TRBJ1-2
CDR3 length: 13
V gene: TRBV27
D gene: TRBD1
clone size: once

CDR3 DNA: TGTGCCAGTAGTTTAGACAGGGAAGACGACGAGCAGTACTTC
CDR3 protein: CASSLDREDDEQYF
J gene: TRBJ2-7
CDR3 length: 14
V gene: TRBV19
D gene: TRBD1
clone size: .

CDR3 DNA: TGTGCCAGTAGTATCGGCAGGGGTTCCTACGAGCAGTACTTC
CDR3 protein: CASSIGRGSYEQYF
J gene: TRBJ2-7
CDR3 length: 14
V gene: TRBV19
D gene: .
clone size: .

CDR3 DNA: TGTGCCAGCAGCGGACTAGCGGGAGGGCCGGGCAATGAGCAGTTCTTC
CDR3 protein: CASSGLAGGPGNEQFF
J gene: TRBJ2-1
CDR3 length: 16
V gene: TRBV28
D gene: TRBD2
clone size: .

CDR3 DNA: TGTGCCTGGAGGGGGACAGGGAGGAGCTACGAGCAGTACTTC
CDR3 protein: CAWRGTGRSYEQYF
J gene: TRBJ2-7
CDR3 length: 14
V gene: TRBV30
D gene: TRBD1
clone size: few

CDR3 DNA: TGTGCCAGCAGCAAAGCTGGCGGCAAAAACATTCAGTACTTC
CDR3 protein: CASSKAGGKNIQYF
J gene: TRBJ2-4
CDR3 length: 14
V gene: TRBV21-1
D gene: .
clone size: .

CDR3 DNA: TGTGCCAGCAGTGAAGGGGGGAGGACTGAAGCTTTCTTT
CDR3 protein: CASSEGGRTEAFF
J gene: TRBJ1-1
CDR3 length: 13
V gene: TRBV2
D gene: .
clone size: .

CDR3 DNA: TGTGCCAGTAGTCCCCGAGTCCTGAACACTGAAGCTTTCTTT
CDR3 protein: CASSPRVLNTEAFF
J gene: TRBJ1-1
CDR3 length: 14
V gene: TRBV19
D gene: .
clone size: .

CDR3 DNA: TGTGCCAGCAGCTTGTATCTTGGAGCGGGGGGTATCTACGAGCAGTACTTC
CDR3 protein: CASSLYLGAGGIYEQYF
J gene: TRBJ2-7
CDR3 length: 17
V gene: TRBV5-6
D gene: TRBD2
clone size: .

CDR3 DNA: TGTGCCACCAGCAGAGGCCTTGGGGAGGGATCGAACTACGAGCAGTACTTC
CDR3 protein: CATSRGLGEGSNYEQYF
J gene: TRBJ2-7
CDR3 length: 17
V gene: TRBV15
D gene: TRBD2
clone size: .

CDR3 DNA: TGTGCCAGCAGCCCCAGGGACAGAGTCAACGAGCAGTACTTC
CDR3 protein: CASSPRDRVNEQYF
J gene: TRBJ2-7
CDR3 length: 14
V gene: TRBV13
D gene: TRBD1
clone size: few

CDR3 DNA: TGTGCCTCTACCCTTCGGGGGAGTAATTCACCCCTCCACTTT
CDR3 protein: CASTLRGSNSPLHF
J gene: TRBJ1-6
CDR3 length: 14
V gene: TRBV30
D gene: .
clone size: .

CDR3 DNA: TGCGCCAGCGGGCCGGGGTCAGCCAAAAACATTCAGTACTTC
CDR3 protein: CASGPGSAKNIQYF
J gene: TRBJ2-4
CDR3 length: 14
V gene: TRBV10-2
D gene: .
clone size: .

CDR3 DNA: TGTGCCAGCAGTGAAGTGGCCAGCGATCGTCCATACGAGCAGTACTTC
CDR3 protein: CASSEVASDRPYEQYF
J gene: TRBJ2-7
CDR3 length: 16
V gene: TRBV2
D gene: .
clone size: .

CDR3 DNA: TGCGCCAGCAGTCAACCGTCCACAGGGGGCGGAGGTCCTAGCAATCAGCCCCAGCATTTT
CDR3 protein: CASSQPSTGGGGPSNQPQHF
J gene: TRBJ1-5
CDR3 length: 20
V gene: TRBV23-1
D gene: TRBD1
clone size: .

CDR3 DNA: TGTGCCAGCAGTCCCGTACCGGGCGAGCAGTACTTC
CDR3 protein: CASSPVPGEQYF
J gene: TRBJ2-7
CDR3 length: 12
V gene: TRBV3-1/TRBV3-2
D gene: .
clone size: .

CDR3 DNA: TGTGCCAGTAGTGCAGTCAGGACAGACTCCTACGAGCAGTACTTC
CDR3 protein: CASSAVRTDSYEQYF
J gene: TRBJ2-7
CDR3 length: 15
V gene: TRBV19
D gene: .
clone size: once

CDR3 DNA: TGTGCCAGCAGCGGGACAGGGAACTATGGCTACACCTTC
CDR3 protein: CASSGTGNYGYTF
J gene: TRBJ1-2
CDR3 length: 13
V gene: TRBV5-6
D gene: TRBD1
clone size: .

CDR3 DNA: TGTGCCACGGCTCCGGGTGGGAGCAATCAGCCCCAGCATTTT
CDR3 protein: CATAPGGSNQPQHF
J gene: TRBJ1-5
CDR3 length: 14
V gene: TRBV24-1
D gene: .
clone size: .

CDR3 DNA: TGTGCCAGCAGCTTAACACTAGCGGACGAGCAGTACTTC
CDR3 protein: CASSLTLADEQYF
J gene: TRBJ2-7
CDR3 length: 13
V gene: TRBV11-2
D gene: TRBD2
clone size: .

CDR3 DNA: TGCGCCAGCAGCTTGGGAGCGGGTACTAGCACAGATACGCAGTATTTT
CDR3 protein: CASSLGAGTSTDTQYF
J gene: TRBJ2-3
CDR3 length: 16
V gene: TRBV5-1
D gene: .
clone size: .

CDR3 DNA: TGTGCCACCAGCAGAGACTACGACAGGGGACATGGCTACACCTTC
CDR3 protein: CATSRDYDRGHGYTF
J gene: TRBJ1-2
CDR3 length: 15
V gene: TRBV15
D gene: TRBD1
clone size: once

CDR3 DNA: TGTGCCACCAGTGAATTCCGCGGGCAGGGGTCGTCCGGGGAGCTGTTTTTT
CDR3 protein: CATSEFRGQGSSGELFF
J gene: TRBJ2-2
CDR3 length: 17
V gene: TRBV24-1
D gene: .
clone size: .

CDR3 DNA: TGTGCCAGCAGCTTAAACAGGGGGCAGGACAATGAGCAGTTCTTC
CDR3 protein: CASSLNRGQDNEQFF
J gene: TRBJ2-1
CDR3 length: 15
V gene: TRBV7-3
D gene: TRBD1
clone size: .

CDR3 DNA: TGTGCCAGCATCGGGGTCTCGGAGGGTCATGAAAAACTGTTTTTT
CDR3 protein: CASIGVSEGHEKLFF
J gene: TRBJ1-4
CDR3 length: 15
V gene: TRBV5-8
D gene: .
clone size: .

CDR3 DNA: TGTGCCTGGATCGACAGAGTGTACACTGAAGCTTTCTTT
CDR3 protein: CAWIDRVYTEAFF
J gene: TRBJ1-1
CDR3 length: 13
V gene: TRBV30
D gene: .
clone size: .

CDR3 DNA: TGTGCCTGGCGGAGCTCCTATAATTCACCCCTCCACTTT
CDR3 protein: CAWRSSYNSPLHF
J gene: TRBJ1-6
CDR3 length: 13
V gene: TRBV30
D gene: .
clone size: once

CDR3 DNA: TGCGCCAGCAGCTTGGCGAGCGGTTCCTACAATGAGCAGTTCTTC
CDR3 protein: CASSLASGSYNEQFF
J gene: TRBJ2-1
CDR3 length: 15
V gene: TRBV5-1
D gene: .
clone size: .

CDR3 DNA: TGTGCCAGTAGTCCACCTGACAGGGGGCGCACCGGCTACACCTTC
CDR3 protein: CASSPPDRGRTGYTF
J gene: TRBJ1-2
CDR3 length: 15
V gene: TRBV19
D gene: TRBD1
clone size: .

CDR3 DNA: TGTGCCTGGATGGGGCGGAGACTGTCCTCTGGAAACACCATATATTTT
CDR3 protein: CAWMGRRLSSGNTIYF
J gene: TRBJ1-3
CDR3 length: 16
V gene: TRBV30
D gene: .
clone size: few

CDR3 DNA: TGTGCCAGTGGGGGACAGGGGTACAATGAGCAGTTCTTC
CDR3 protein: CASGGQGYNEQFF
J gene: TRBJ2-1
CDR3 length: 13
V gene: TRBV18
D gene: TRBD1
clone size: .

CDR3 DNA: TGTGCCTGGAGCCCCCAGCCGACAGGTCAATACACCATATATTTT
CDR3 protein: CAWSPQPTGQYTIYF
J gene: TRBJ1-3
CDR3 length: 15
V gene: TRBV30
D gene: .
clone size: .

CDR3 DNA: TGTGCCAGCAGAGTTCGACAGGGGGCGGCTAATGAAAAACTGTTTTTT
CDR3 protein: CASRVRQGAANEKLFF
J gene: TRBJ1-4
CDR3 length: 16
V gene: TRBV27
D gene: TRBD1
clone size: .

CDR3 DNA: TGTGCCAGCAGTCTGGGTATAGCCCGAGCCCAGTACTTC
CDR3 protein: CASSLGIARAQYF
J gene: TRBJ2-5
CDR3 length: 13
V gene: TRBV5-6
D gene: .
clone size: .

CDR3 DNA: TGCGCCAGCAGCCCTAGGACAGGCAATCACAACCTCTTCTCCGAGCAGTACTTC
CDR3 protein: CASSPRTGNHNLFSEQYF
J gene: TRBJ2-7
CDR3 length: 18
V gene: TRBV5-1
D gene: TRBD1
clone size: .

CDR3 DNA: TGTGCCAGCAGCGCGGAAGGACAGGGGGTAGCGAATGAGCAGTTCTTC
CDR3 protein: CASSAEGQGVANEQFF
J gene: TRBJ2-1
CDR3 length: 16
V gene: TRBV9
D gene: TRBD1
clone size: .

CDR3 DNA: TGTGCCAGCAGCTTAACAGTTAAAGATACGCAGTATTTT
CDR3 protein: CASSLTVKDTQYF
J gene: TRBJ2-3
CDR3 length: 13
V gene: TRBV7-6
D gene: .
clone size: once

CDR3 DNA: TGCGCCAGCAGCCAAGAGGCGGATTTGGACTCCTACGAGCAGTACTTC
CDR3 protein: CASSQEADLDSYEQYF
J gene: TRBJ2-7
CDR3 length: 16
V gene: TRBV4-3
D gene: .
clone size: once

CDR3 DNA: TGTGCCAGCAGCCAAGACTTGGATACTAGCGGGGGCCTCCCCCTCGATACGCAGTATTTT
CDR3 protein: CASSQDLDTSGGLPLDTQYF
J gene: TRBJ2-3
CDR3 length: 20
V gene: TRBV3-1/TRBV3-2
D gene: TRBD2
clone size: few

CDR3 DNA: TGTGCCAGCAGCCCTTACGGGGTTGGGACAGGGGGCAATCAGCCCCAGCATTTT
CDR3 protein: CASSPYGVGTGGNQPQHF
J gene: TRBJ1-5
CDR3 length: 18
V gene: TRBV7-8
D gene: TRBD1
clone size: once

CDR3 DNA: TGTGCCAGCTGGGACAGTTACGAGCAGTACTTC
CDR3 protein: CASWDSYEQYF
J gene: TRBJ2-7
CDR3 length: 11
V gene: TRBV6-5
D gene: TRBD1
clone size: .

CDR3 DNA: TGTGCCAGCAGCCCTGGGGGGGCCTCGGTTTTACCCCAGCATTTT
CDR3 protein: CASSPGGASVLPQHF
J gene: TRBJ1-5
CDR3 length: 15
V gene: TRBV7-2
D gene: .
clone size: .

CDR3 DNA: TGTGCCAGCAGTTACGACCTTGAGACACCTAACTATGGCTACACCTTC
CDR3 protein: CASSYDLETPNYGYTF
J gene: TRBJ1-2
CDR3 length: 16
V gene: TRBV6-2/TRBV6-3
D gene: .
clone size: .

CDR3 DNA: TGCGCCAGCAGCCAACACGGGACAATGGGCCGCTACGAGCAGTACTTC
CDR3 protein: CASSQHGTMGRYEQYF
J gene: TRBJ2-7
CDR3 length: 16
V gene: TRBV4-3
D gene: .
clone size: .

CDR3 DNA: TGTGCCAGCAGCTTAGATTACAGTAACTATGGCTACACCTTC
CDR3 protein: CASSLDYSNYGYTF
J gene: TRBJ1-2
CDR3 length: 14
V gene: TRBV11-2
D gene: .
clone size: once

CDR3 DNA: TGTGCCAGCAGTATCACCGGGACAGGGGGAGAGACCCAGTACTTC
CDR3 protein: CASSITGTGGETQYF
J gene: TRBJ2-5
CDR3 length: 15
V gene: TRBV2
D gene: TRBD1
clone size: .

CDR3 DNA: TGTGCCAGCAGTGAGGGGGCGAATCAGCCCCAGCATTTT
CDR3 protein: CASSEGANQPQHF
J gene: TRBJ1-5
CDR3 length: 13
V gene: TRBV7-2
D gene: TRBD1
clone size: .

CDR3 DNA: TGCGCCAGCAGCGCCGGAGTCCGAGCGTACGAGCAGTACTTC
CDR3 protein: CASSAGVRAYEQYF
J gene: TRBJ2-7
CDR3 length: 14
V gene: TRBV5-1
D gene: .
clone size: .

CDR3 DNA: TGTGCCAGCAGCAGCCCGGGGAGTCGGGCTTTCTTT
CDR3 protein: CASSSPGSRAFF
J gene: TRBJ1-1
CDR3 length: 12
V gene: TRBV9
D gene: .
clone size: .

CDR3 DNA: TGTGCCAGCAGCTTACTGGTGTCAGGGGGAAGCTCCTATAATTCACCCCTCCACTTT
CDR3 protein: CASSLLVSGGSSYNSPLHF
J gene: TRBJ1-6
CDR3 length: 19
V gene: TRBV7-2
D gene: TRBD1
clone size: .

CDR3 DNA: TGTGCCGCCGACCGGACAGCTAATTCACCCCTCCACTTT
CDR3 protein: CAADRTANSPLHF
J gene: TRBJ1-6
CDR3 length: 13
V gene: TRBV7-9
D gene: .
clone size: .

CDR3 DNA: TGTGCCAGCAGTTTTTCTTTCGTCGGGGAGCTGTTTTTT
CDR3 protein: CASSFSFVGELFF
J gene: TRBJ2-2
CDR3 length: 13
V gene: TRBV27
D gene: .
clone size: .

CDR3 DNA: TGTGCTGGACAGGGGGTCGCTGAAGCTTTCTTT
CDR3 protein: CAGQGVAEAFF
J gene: TRBJ1-1
CDR3 length: 11
V gene: TRBV18
D gene: TRBD1
clone size: .

CDR3 DNA: TGTGCCAGCAGTTACCCGGAGGGGTCAGAATGGATTGAAGCTTTCTTT
CDR3 protein: CASSYPEGSEWIEAFF
J gene: TRBJ1-1
CDR3 length: 16
V gene: TRBV6-6
D gene: .
clone size: .